This T cell receptor beta chain comes out of a study of blood T cell repertoires in COVID-19. Looking at the study overall: Sample material is recorded as cDNA or gDNA derived from T cells, B-cell-depleted T cells, or PBMCs.

The germline CDR1 and CDR2 sequences are SGDLS and YYNGEE. The J segment lost 4 bases and the V segment lost 7 bases, leaving 14 bases of the junction unmatched. The CDR3 has 16 amino acids. Here immunoSEQ multiplex PCR was the method, and the copy in TCRdb shows in-frame clones only, minus some. The sample carries some 26,000 clones, approximately 82% recorded once. Sequenced: peripheral blood. The clonotype comes from a man aged 65-85 years with acute or convalescent COVID-19. The V call is TRBV9, the J call TRBJ2-3; 8 positions agree with TRBD2. This CDR3 is CASSPFGGVSSDTQYF. For the CDR3, the DNA is TGTGCCAGCTCACCATTCGGGGGGGTAAGCTCAGATACGCAGTATTTT.